The rows below give T cell receptor beta chains drawn from one sample of a study of response to subunit inactivated influenza vaccine. MiXCR, applied by TCRdb to the RT-PCR reads, yields one record per CDR3 protein. Altogether about 530,000 distinct CDR3 sequences are present, approximately 13% being singletons, with the ten largest covering roughly 13%. Source: PBMCs from blood, taken 35 to 45 days after vaccination. These receptors were obtained from a man aged 50-59 years who received an inactivated influenza vaccine. Both conserved end residues are part of each CDR3. D genes are given only for firm matches. Expanded clones get a size class; other rows say once, few or many, or leave the size out.

CDR3	DNA	D	V	J	length	size
CSVTKTLNTEAFF	TGCAGCGTTACCAAAACCTTGAACACTGAAGCTTTCTTT	-	TRBV29-1	TRBJ1-1	13	many
CASREFTGTGHYEQYF	TGTGCCAGCAGGGAATTCACCGGGACAGGGCACTACGAGCAGTACTTC	TRBD1	TRBV2	TRBJ2-7	16	many
CASSPAGYNSPLHF	TGTGCCAGCAGCCCGGCGGGGTATAATTCACCCCTCCACTTT	-	TRBV5-6	TRBJ1-6	14	few
CASSGRTSGGAEAKNIQYF	TGTGCCAGCAGCGGGAGGACTAGCGGGGGGGCCGAGGCCAAAAACATTCAGTACTTC	TRBD2	TRBV4-2	TRBJ2-4	19	-
CASSAFKGHYEQYF	TGTGCCAGCAGTGCGTTCAAGGGACACTACGAGCAGTACTTC	-	TRBV27	TRBJ2-7	14	-
CASSQDRGGYNEQFF	TGCGCCAGCAGCCAAGATCGTGGGGGCTACAATGAGCAGTTCTTC	-	TRBV4-3	TRBJ2-1	15	few
CASRPFILAGGPVDEQFF	TGTGCCAGCAGACCATTTATCCTAGCGGGAGGGCCTGTGGATGAGCAGTTCTTC	TRBD2	TRBV12-3/TRBV12-4	TRBJ2-1	18	few
CASSLQGDEQFF	TGCGCCAGCAGCCTTCAGGGGGATGAGCAGTTCTTC	TRBD1	TRBV5-1	TRBJ2-1	12	few
CASSLVVGSNYEQYF	TGTGCCAGCAGCTTAGTAGTAGGTAGTAACTACGAGCAGTACTTC	-	TRBV7-2	TRBJ2-7	15	-
CASRGPENNYGYTF	TGTGCCAGCCGTGGTCCCGAAAATAACTATGGCTACACCTTC	-	TRBV7-8	TRBJ1-2	14	-
CASRTGTSQETQYF	TGTGCCAGCAGGACTGGGACTAGCCAAGAGACCCAGTACTTC	TRBD2	TRBV3-1	TRBJ2-5	14	-
CASSQTGASGYNEQFF	TGCGCCAGCAGCCAAACGGGGGCTAGCGGGTACAATGAGCAGTTCTTC	TRBD2	TRBV4-1	TRBJ2-1	16	-
CSARRGGGGFSGANVLTF	TGCAGTGCTAGGCGCGGGGGAGGGGGCTTCTCTGGGGCCAACGTCCTGACTTTC	-	TRBV20-1	TRBJ2-6	18	-
CASSEVVYNYNEQFF	TGTGCCAGCAGTGAAGTTGTATATAACTACAATGAGCAGTTCTTC	-	TRBV2	TRBJ2-1	15	-
CASSDSSSGKYNEQFF	TGTGCCAGCAGCGACTCCTCTAGCGGGAAATACAATGAGCAGTTCTTC	TRBD2	TRBV9	TRBJ2-1	16	few
CASSSVARTNEQFF	TGTGCCAGCAGTTCAGTAGCGAGAACTAATGAGCAGTTCTTC	-	TRBV6-2/TRBV6-3	TRBJ2-1	14	few
CASSYRRAGPGETQYF	TGTGCCAGCAGTTACCGTCGTGCAGGGCCGGGGGAGACCCAGTACTTC	-	TRBV6-5	TRBJ2-5	16	few
CASPLGETQYF	TGTGCCAGCCCCCTAGGGGAGACCCAGTACTTC	-	TRBV6-1	TRBJ2-5	11	few
CASIRGSYEQYF	TGTGCCAGCATCCGAGGCTCCTACGAGCAGTACTTC	-	TRBV2	TRBJ2-7	12	-
CSAEDTGELFF	TGCAGTGCTGAGGACACCGGGGAGCTGTTTTTT	-	TRBV20-1	TRBJ2-2	11	many
CASSLDPAGGYNEQFF	TGCGCCAGCAGCTTGGACCCAGCGGGTGGATACAATGAGCAGTTCTTC	-	TRBV5-1	TRBJ2-1	16	few
CASSLVGLNSYEQYF	TGTGCCAGCAGCTTAGTGGGACTTAACTCCTACGAGCAGTACTTC	-	TRBV7-2	TRBJ2-7	15	-
CSAKGGGNTEAFF	TGCAGCGCAAAAGGGGGGGGGAACACTGAAGCTTTCTTT	-	TRBV29-1	TRBJ1-1	13	few
CASSVLAGGSTDTQYF	TGTGCCAGCAGCGTGCTAGCGGGGGGGAGCACAGATACGCAGTATTTT	TRBD2	TRBV9	TRBJ2-3	16	many
CASRPPGTGGNQPQHF	TGCGCCAGCCGCCCTCCCGGGACAGGGGGGAATCAGCCCCAGCATTTT	TRBD1	TRBV5-1	TRBJ1-5	16	-
CSARDQRGVSEQFF	TGCAGTGCTAGAGATCAGCGGGGGGTCTCTGAGCAGTTCTTC	TRBD2	TRBV20-1	TRBJ2-1	14	-
CAWSQPNRRNEQFF	TGTGCCTGGAGCCAACCCAACAGGCGCAATGAGCAGTTCTTC	-	TRBV30	TRBJ2-1	14	-
CSARDSFGPFQETQYF	TGCAGTGCTAGAGATAGTTTCGGGCCGTTTCAAGAGACCCAGTACTTC	-	TRBV20-1	TRBJ2-5	16	-
CASSFRGTGNYGYTF	TGTGCCAGCAGTTTTCGGGGGACGGGGAACTATGGCTACACCTTC	-	TRBV12-3/TRBV12-4	TRBJ1-2	15	few
CASSLGGRTANTGELFF	TGCGCCAGCAGCTTGGGTGGTAGGACCGCGAACACCGGGGAGCTGTTTTTT	-	TRBV5-1	TRBJ2-2	17	once
CASSLGDRGAKNIQYF	TGTGCCAGCAGCCTGGGAGACAGGGGAGCCAAAAACATTCAGTACTTC	TRBD1	TRBV11-2	TRBJ2-4	16	many
CSATLAGGRDTQYF	TGCAGTGCAACACTAGCGGGGGGCAGGGATACGCAGTATTTT	TRBD2	TRBV20-1	TRBJ2-3	14	few
CASTSRTRHNEQFF	TGTGCCAGCACCTCGAGGACTAGACACAATGAGCAGTTCTTC	TRBD2	TRBV7-2	TRBJ2-1	14	many
CASTPGGRDYNEQFF	TGTGCCAGCACCCCCGGGGGGCGGGATTACAATGAGCAGTTCTTC	-	TRBV11-2	TRBJ2-1	15	-
CASSVSRDSGANVLTF	TGTGCCAGCAGCGTGAGCAGGGACTCTGGGGCCAACGTCCTGACTTTC	-	TRBV7-2	TRBJ2-6	16	few
CASSLVSVINEQFF	TGTGCCAGCAGCTTAGTGAGCGTGATCAATGAGCAGTTCTTC	-	TRBV7-2	TRBJ2-1	14	few
CASSVGLGTEAKNIQYF	TGTGCCAGCAGCGTGGGGCTCGGGACAGAAGCCAAAAACATTCAGTACTTC	TRBD1	TRBV9	TRBJ2-4	17	-
CASVGDPSGNTIYF	TGTGCCAGTGTAGGGGACCCCTCTGGAAACACCATATATTTT	-	TRBV7-6	TRBJ1-3	14	few
CASSPHRAGEQYF	TGTGCCAGCTCACCACACCGAGCGGGCGAGCAGTACTTC	-	TRBV18	TRBJ2-7	13	-